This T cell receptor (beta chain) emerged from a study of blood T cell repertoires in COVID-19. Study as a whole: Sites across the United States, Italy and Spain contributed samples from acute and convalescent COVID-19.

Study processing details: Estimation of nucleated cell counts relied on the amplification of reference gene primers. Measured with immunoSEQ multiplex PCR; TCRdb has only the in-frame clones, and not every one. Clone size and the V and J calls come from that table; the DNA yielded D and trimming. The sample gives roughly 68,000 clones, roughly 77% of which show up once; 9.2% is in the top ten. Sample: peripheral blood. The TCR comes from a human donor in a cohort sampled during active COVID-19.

This chain's CDR3 is CASSQESKTLTYEQYF. CDR3 DNA: TGCGCCAGCAGCCAAGAGTCAAAGACTCTTACCTACGAGCAGTACTTC. The V gene is TRBV4-1, the J gene TRBJ2-7; no clear D gene. This CDR3 region has 16 residues. Germline V gives CDR1 MGHRA, CDR2 YSYEKL. The V gene lost 0 bases and the J gene lost 2 bases, with 14 bases spanning the gap.